This TCR beta chain was obtained from a study of metastatic and nonmetastatic thyroid tumors. Background on the study: Comparative analysis of repertoires was undertaken across blood and tumor or nodule tissue obtained from malignant and benign thyroid patients. Study-wide points: Significantly greater TCR beta diversity was reportedly found in malignant thyroid tumors than in benign nodules (in blood and tumor).

Treatment of any kind had been given to no patient before thyroid surgery. Remarks on this clone: Antigen specificity is unknown.

Germline V gene sequence: CDR1 SGDLS, CDR2 YYNGEE. The CDR3 contains 14 residues. The trim removed 4 bases at V and 2 bases at J, leaving 6 bases unmatched. Per the study methods: To classify distant metastasis in papillary thyroid cancer, a model was built from CDR3 differences across clinicopathological groups. Using MiXCR, TCRdb re-called clones from the PCR reads. TCRdb's processing, not the authors' own work, is the source of the V and J calls. Of fewer than 20,000 clones in the sample, roughly 26% were seen once. The chain combines TRBV9 with TRBJ2-7; 7 bases are shared with TRBD1. The sample taken for sequencing was adjacent normal tissue. The sequence was obtained from a female donor with papillary thyroid cancer or a benign thyroid nodule (not recorded which). Some clones in this sample may be carry-over from other donors' samples. DNA for the CDR3: TGTGCCAGCAGCCCCCGACAGGGCCCCTACGAGCAGTACTTC. Translating it yields CASSPRQGPYEQYF.